A single sample is the source of the 20 T cell receptor beta chains below, sequenced in a study of T cell responses to AZD1222 COVID-19 vaccine (dated by TCRdb to the early 2020s). Libraries were constructed by the immunoSEQ multiplex PCR assay. TCRdb holds this immuneACCESS table with in-frame rearrangements only. Some clones are missing; in checked studies, unresolved V genes explain under half, and the rest has no known cause. A total of 130,000 to 150,000 clones appear in this sample, approximately 89% of them only once. Clones ranked in the top ten supply 2.2% of the sample. Reading the label with the study, this specimen's time point is: baseline before first vaccination. The sequencing here drew on peripheral blood, taken on day 0 of AZD1222 vaccination. The receptors shown here come from an adult in good health.

J is TRBJ2-7 and V is TRBV10-2, with 7 bases that match TRBD2. The junction had 6 bases not matched to a gene; V was cut back by 3 bases and J by 4 bases. This CDR3 has 14 amino acids. Germline V lookup: CDR1 WSHSY, CDR2 SAAADI. CDR3 loop: CASSDSGIGYEQYF. CDR3 sequence (DNA): TGCGCCAGCAGTGACAGCGGGATCGGATACGAGCAGTACTTC.

This clone was counted a few times. CDR3 sequence: CSVAVFGRSGELFF. The CDR3 region has the DNA TGCAGCGTTGCCGTGTTCGGGCGATCCGGGGAGCTGTTTTTT. V gene TRBV29-1 combines with J gene TRBJ2-2; no clear D. Germline CDR1 and CDR2: SQVTM and ANQGSEA. The CDR3 contains 14 residues. Trimming left V 4 bases short and J 6 bases short, with 15 bases between.

The gene calls are TRBV7-9 and TRBJ2-1; 9 nucleotides match TRBD1. From germline, CDR1 is SEHNR and CDR2 FQNEAQ (reference sequence). There are 15 residues in the CDR3. Trimming at V came to 5 bases and at J to 3 bases, leaving 5 bases not matched to a gene. CDR3 coding DNA: TGTGCCAGCAGCCCGGGACAGGGTAACTACAATGAGCAGTTCTTC. It encodes CASSPGQGNYNEQFF.

V and J are TRBV5-6 and TRBJ2-1; D may match TRBD1 or TRBD2 (5 bases each). The CDR3 loop spans 13 amino acids. The V end was cut by 3 bases, the J end by 7 bases, with 11 bases between. The germline V gene encodes CDR1 SGHDT and CDR2 YYEEEE. DNA for the CDR3: TGTGCCAGCAGCTGGGACCAAACAAATGAGCAGTTCTTC. Its translation: CASSWDQTNEQFF.

The chain couples TRBV30 to TRBJ1-6, with 7 bases fitting TRBD1. Germline loops: CDR1 GTSNPN, CDR2 SVGIG (reference sequence). Trimming cost V 8 bases and J 5 bases; bases outside gene matches: 6. The length of the CDR3 is 13 residues. CDR3 sequence (DNA): TGTGCCAGAGGGGGCGCGGATAATTCACCCCTCCACTTT. It encodes CARGGADNSPLHF.

The rearrangement joins TRBV10-3 to TRBJ2-3; D may be TRBD1 (6 bases). In germline, CDR1 is ENHRY, CDR2 SYGVKD. The V and J ends lost 2 bases and 0 bases respectively, with 9 bases between them. The CDR3 is 15 amino acids. The CDR3 region is CAISERDTSTDTQYF. The DNA of the CDR3 is TGTGCCATCAGTGAGAGGGACACTAGCACAGATACGCAGTATTTT.

The chain carries TRBV5-1 and TRBJ2-3; D unclear. This CDR3 contains 12 residues. Between the trimmed V and J ends, which lost 0 bases and 5 bases, there was a span of 4 bases. Looked up from germline, CDR1 is SGHRS and CDR2 is YFSETQ. The CDR3 reads CASSLDLDTQYF. The CDR3 nucleotides read TGCGCCAGCAGCTTGGATCTAGATACGCAGTATTTT.

This rearrangement joins TRBV28 to TRBJ2-5; the D gene is possibly TRBD2 (6 bases). Looked up from germline, CDR1 is MDHEN and CDR2 is SYDVKM. The germline V and J ends were trimmed by 2 bases and 7 bases, with 11 bases remaining between them. The CDR3 is 13 residues long. This CDR3 is CASSLGRFGTQYF. CDR3 bases: TGTGCCAGCAGTTTAGGGAGGTTCGGGACCCAGTACTTC.

Concerning this clone: Other DNA sequences in the same sample also yield this CDR3. V and J are TRBV9 and TRBJ2-1; D is possibly TRBD1 (5 bases). CDR1 is SGDLS, CDR2 YYNGEE, per germline. V was clipped by 2 bases and J by 0 bases, with 9 bases between them. The CDR3 totals 15 residues. This CDR3 reads CASSVGQSSYNEQFF. The CDR3 DNA sequence: TGTGCCAGCAGCGTGGGGCAGAGCTCCTACAATGAGCAGTTCTTC.

The chain carries TRBV5-8 and TRBJ1-2; no definite D call. Trimming left V 0 bases short and J 3 bases short, with 12 bases between. The CDR3 totals 15 residues. Germline V CDR1 and CDR2: SGHTS, YDEGEE. CDR3 protein: CASSLGSRWDYGYTF. The CDR3 DNA sequence: TGTGCCAGCAGCTTGGGCTCAAGGTGGGACTATGGCTACACCTTC.

The rearrangement links TRBV12-5 to TRBJ1-2, with D unresolved. The length of the CDR3 is 15 residues. From germline, CDR1 is LGHNT and CDR2 FRNRAP. V lost 1 base and J 4 bases, leaving 13 bases between the germline ends. CDR3 protein: CASGLDSRLGYGYTF. In DNA form, the CDR3 reads TGTGCTAGTGGTTTGGACAGCCGACTGGGCTATGGCTACACCTTC.

The rearrangement uses TRBV27 and TRBJ1-2, with a possible D match to TRBD1 (5 bases). Germline V gene lookup returns CDR1 MNHEY and CDR2 SMNVEV (reference sequence). Between the trimmed V and J ends, which lost 5 bases and 3 bases, there was a span of 13 bases. The CDR3 runs to 14 residues. DNA of the CDR3: TGTGCCAGCAGTCCCGGGACTGTCCACTATGGCTACACCTTC. Protein sequence: CASSPGTVHYGYTF.

This CDR3 reads CASSVGVDAITDTQYF. The CDR3 nucleotides are TGTGCCAGCAGCGTAGGGGTCGACGCCATCACAGATACGCAGTATTTT. The gene calls are TRBV9 and TRBJ2-3; D uncertain. This CDR3 has 16 residues. The V gene's germline CDR1 is SGDLS and CDR2 YYNGEE. V gave up 0 bases and J gave up 2 bases, with 13 bases separating them.

This chain links TRBV27 with TRBJ1-5, with a tentative D call TRBD1 (6 bases). This CDR3 is built from 14 residues. V was pared by 9 bases and J by 3 bases, with 15 bases between. In germline, CDR1 is MNHEY, CDR2 SMNVEV (reference sequence). The DNA for the CDR3 is TGTGCCAGTTGCCCCGGGACACCCAATCAGCCCCAGCATTTT. Translation: CASCPGTPNQPQHF.

The chain has TRBV7-6 and TRBJ2-7; D is tentatively TRBD1 or TRBD2 (6 bases each). The germline V gene encodes CDR1 SGHVS and CDR2 FNYEAQ. The CDR3 has 14 amino acids. The V end was cut by 2 bases, the J end by 6 bases, with 14 bases between. The CDR3 DNA is TGTGCCAGCAGCTTACTTCAGGGGACTGGCGAGCAGTACTTC. Protein product: CASSLLQGTGEQYF.

This chain uses TRBV6-6 with TRBJ2-2; D ambiguous. Trimming removed 11 bases at V and 4 bases at J, with 11 bases between. CDR3 length equals 12 residues. Germline V gene data show CDR1 as MNHNY and CDR2 as SVGAGI (reference sequence). In DNA form, the CDR3 reads TGTGCCCACGGGCGCCCCACCGGGGAGCTGTTTTTT. As protein: CAHGRPTGELFF.

The rearrangement joins TRBV27 to TRBJ2-1; D is ambiguous. Trimming removed 3 bases from V and 3 bases from J, with 9 bases in between. CDR1 is MNHEY and CDR2 is SMNVEV in the germline V gene (reference sequence). This CDR3 is built from 14 residues. CDR3 DNA: TGTGCCAGCAGTTTTTCGGAATTCTACAATGAGCAGTTCTTC. It codes for CASSFSEFYNEQFF.

The chain joins TRBV7-2 to TRBJ1-6, with 7 positions matching TRBD1. Germline V gene sequence: CDR1 SGHTA, CDR2 FQGNSA. The CDR3 spans 19 residues. The J segment lost 7 bases and the V segment lost 2 bases, leaving 17 bases of the junction unmatched. DNA for the CDR3: TGTGCCAGCAGCTTAAATTTGATTAGGTTCGGACAGGTGAATTCACCCCTCCACTTT. The encoded protein is CASSLNLIRFGQVNSPLHF.

This clone was recorded once. The chain joins TRBV11-2 to TRBJ2-1, with 9 bases fitting TRBD1. With V trimmed by 5 bases and J by 0 bases, 11 bases remained unmatched. CDR3 size: 18 residues. Germline CDR1 reads SGHAT; CDR2 reads FQNNGV. The CDR3 DNA follows: TGTGCCAGCAGCCCTCGGCGTAAGACAGGGGGCTCCTACAATGAGCAGTTCTTC. Translating it yields CASSPRRKTGGSYNEQFF.

The V call is TRBV6-1, the J call TRBJ1-5, with 7 nucleotides matching TRBD1. Germline CDR1 MNHNS, CDR2 SASEGT. J gave up 4 bases and V 3 bases, and 9 bases lay outside the gene matches. The CDR3 loop spans 16 amino acids. CDR3 in DNA: TGTGCCAGCAGTGATCTATCGACAGGGCCAAATCAGCCCCAGCATTTT. Translation: CASSDLSTGPNQPQHF.